What follows are 20 T cell receptor beta chains derived from one specimen sequenced in a study of spatial heterogeneity in lung cancer. Described time point: sample taken at primary tumor resection. These receptors lack a known antigen. TCRdb reanalysed the 5' RACE reads using MiXCR and keeps one entry per CDR3 protein. The sample lists some 7,000 distinct CDR3 sequences; approximately 6.9% were seen once. Overall study results and limits: For expanded intratumoral alpha and beta TCRs, counts tracked tumor mutation counts.

Sequenced here: lung tumor tissue, sampled at surgery. All receptors come from a male donor with early-stage non-small cell lung cancer.

This clonotype was counted between two and nine times. The rearrangement joins TRBV5-6 to TRBJ2-7; no firm D call. Germline V gene sequence: CDR1 SGHDT, CDR2 YYEEEE. V was trimmed by 4 bases and J by 6 bases, leaving 11 bases between them. This CDR3 has 12 amino acids. The CDR3 protein is CASSPPVGEQYF. CDR3 in DNA: TGTGCCAGCAGCCCCCCCGTGGGCGAGCAGTACTTC. The entire variable domain, with the rest obtained from reference TRBV5-6 and TRBJ2-7, is as follows: DAGVTQSPTHLIKTRGQQVTLRCSPKSGHDTVSWYQQALGQGPQFIFQYYEEEERQRGNFPDRFSGHQFPNYSSELNVNALLLGDSALYLCASSPPVGEQYFGPGTRLTVT.

This clonotype is labeled medium-sized (0.01 to 0.1%). The gene calls are TRBV29-1 and TRBJ2-3; 8 nucleotides line up with TRBD2. V trimming: 4 bases; J trimming: 0 bases; junction bases outside the gene matches: 9. The CDR3 is made up of 16 amino acids. Germline CDR1 reads SQVTM; CDR2 reads ANQGSEA. CDR3 loop: CSVVRPAGDSTDTQYF. CDR3 DNA sequence: TGCAGCGTTGTTCGCCCAGCGGGAGATAGCACAGATACGCAGTATTTT.

In this sample, this clonotype turned up many times. The CDR3 nucleotides read TGTGCCAGCAGTGAGGAGAAGAATCAGCCCCAGCATTTT. Translation: CASSEEKNQPQHF. The chain couples TRBV2 to TRBJ1-5, with unresolved D. The CDR3 is 13 residues long. Trimming pared 3 bases from V and 4 bases from J, leaving 7 bases between. The V gene's germline CDR1 is SNHLY and CDR2 FYNNEI. Full variable domain (outside the CDR3, taken from reference TRBV2 and TRBJ1-5): EPEVTQTPSHQVTQMGQEVILRCVPISNHLYFYWYRQILGQKVEFLVSFYNNEISEKSEIFDDQFSVERPDGSNFTLKIRSTKLEDSAMYFCASSEEKNQPQHFGDGTRLSIL.

This clonotype occurred many times. This chain uses TRBV5-4 with TRBJ2-5; no definite D call. The CDR3 consists of 13 residues. Trimming pared 6 bases from V and 5 bases from J, leaving 14 bases between. Germline CDR1 and CDR2: SGHNT and YYREEE (reference sequence). CDR3 amino acids: CASNFGNEETQYF. DNA of the CDR3: TGTGCCAGCAATTTTGGGAATGAGGAGACCCAGTACTTC.

In its sample, this clonotype ranks as medium-sized. The V and J genes are TRBV7-9 and TRBJ2-5; D remains ambiguous. The V end was cut by 5 bases, the J end by 9 bases, with 10 bases between. The CDR3 contains 11 residues. From germline, CDR1 is SEHNR and CDR2 FQNEAQ (reference sequence). The CDR3 reads CASSEDGSQYF. In DNA, the CDR3 is TGTGCCAGCAGCGAAGACGGGTCCCAGTACTTC.

This clonotype is judged medium-sized (0.01 to 0.1%). The chain joins TRBV5-6 to TRBJ2-3; D possibly corresponds to TRBD2 (5 bases). CDR3 length: 19 residues. Germline assignment: CDR1 SGHDT and CDR2 YYEEEE. Trimming took off 0 bases at V and 6 bases at J, with 26 bases between the two ends. The CDR3 is CASSLGPPRADPAADTQYF. In nucleotides, the CDR3 is TGTGCCAGCAGCTTGGGCCCACCGCGGGCGGACCCAGCGGCGGATACGCAGTATTTT.

This clonotype is labeled as medium-sized (0.01 to 0.1%). CDR3 sequence reads: CSARTHTGELFF. CDR3 in DNA: TGCAGTGCTAGGACCCACACCGGGGAGCTGTTTTTT. The chain joins TRBV20-1 to TRBJ2-2; D is unresolved. The CDR3 is 12 amino acids. Trimming removed 3 bases from V and 3 bases from J, with 5 bases in between. The germline V gene encodes CDR1 DFQATT and CDR2 SNEGSKA (reference sequence).

This clonotype came up many times. This chain uses TRBV7-2 with TRBJ1-5; D is unclear. The CDR3 extends over 15 amino acids. The germline gives CDR1 SGHTA, CDR2 FQGNSA. Trimming cost V 5 bases and J 1 base, with 12 bases left between them. The CDR3 bases are TGTGCCAGCAGCCCCTGGGCGGAGAGCAATCAGCCCCAGCATTTT. Translation gives CASSPWAESNQPQHF.

This clonotype came up many times. The V and J genes are TRBV10-3 and TRBJ1-2; 10 bases agree with TRBD1. The CDR3 consists of 16 residues. Per the germline V gene, CDR1 is ENHRY and CDR2 is SYGVKD. The junction had 13 bases not matched to a gene; V was cut back by 6 bases and J by 6 bases. CDR3 nucleotide sequence: TGTGCCATCAGAGACAGGGGGCTTACCCTCCGGAATGGCTACACCTTC. Its protein is CAIRDRGLTLRNGYTF.

This clonotype was seen many times. The chain couples TRBV28 to TRBJ1-5; D not resolved. This CDR3 is 18 amino acids long. The V end lost 3 bases, the J end lost 1 base, and 19 bases lay between the germline ends. Looked up from germline, CDR1 is MDHEN and CDR2 is SYDVKM. In nucleotides, the CDR3 is TGTGCCAGCAGTTTTTTTCTAGGAAACCCGGTCAGCAATCAGCCCCAGCATTTT. This encodes CASSFFLGNPVSNQPQHF.

This clonotype came up many times. This chain joins TRBV28 and TRBJ1-5; D perhaps matches TRBD1 (5 bases). Per germline, CDR1 MDHEN and CDR2 SYDVKM. V was shortened by 4 bases and J by 6 bases, with 13 bases between the two germline ends. CDR3 length equals 14 residues. In DNA form, the CDR3 reads TGTGCCAGCAGTTCTGGGGGGGGACGTCAGCCCCAGCATTTT. Translation gives CASSSGGGRQPQHF.

Many counts were recorded for this clonotype. The chain employs TRBV6-2 or TRBV6-3 and TRBJ2-1, with 8 bases matching TRBD2. The CDR3 consists of 15 residues. After removal of 2 bases from V and 3 bases from J, the junction contained 3 bases not matched to a gene. Germline CDR1 reads MNHEY; CDR2 reads SVGEGT. The CDR3 reads CASSYPAGDYNEQFF. The CDR3 coding sequence is TGTGCCAGCAGTTACCCAGCGGGGGACTACAATGAGCAGTTCTTC.

The CDR3 spells CSASIRLWGTDTQYF. The CDR3 nucleotides read TGCAGTGCTAGTATACGGCTTTGGGGGACAGATACGCAGTATTTT. V usage is TRBV20-1 and J usage is TRBJ2-3, with D perhaps TRBD1 or TRBD2 (5 bases each). The CDR3 extends over 15 amino acids. Trimming left V 3 bases short and J 3 bases short, with 16 bases between. The germline CDR1 and CDR2 sequences are DFQATT and SNEGSKA (reference sequence).

The sample holds many counts of this clonotype. The chain combines TRBV4-2 with TRBJ2-5; 11 nucleotides align to TRBD2. The CDR3 is 15 amino acids. Germline-derived CDR1 and CDR2 are LGHNA and YNFKEQ. J was trimmed by 2 bases and V by 1 base; bases with no gene match: 0. The CDR3 loop is CASSQGLAGQETQYF. The CDR3 coding sequence is TGTGCCAGCAGCCAAGGACTAGCGGGACAAGAGACCCAGTACTTC.

By share of the sample, this clonotype is medium-sized. The chain recombines TRBV18 with TRBJ2-5; D could derive from TRBD1 or TRBD2 (6 bases each). Germline loops: CDR1 KGHSH, CDR2 LQKENI. The V gene lost 1 base and the J gene lost 4 bases, with 7 bases spanning the gap. The CDR3 spans 13 residues. CDR3 loop: CASSPQGGETQYF. The CDR3 DNA sequence: TGTGCCAGCTCACCACAGGGGGGAGAGACCCAGTACTTC.

There are many counts of this clonotype. This chain joins TRBV24-1 and TRBJ2-1; TRBD1 matches 11 bases. The CDR3 length is 17 residues. J gave up 7 bases and V 5 bases, and 12 bases lay outside the gene matches. Germline values: CDR1 KGHDR, CDR2 SFDVKD. In nucleotides, the CDR3 is TGTGCCACCAGTGGGGGGACAGGGGGAGGGGTGGTAAATGAGCAGTTCTTC. Its translation is CATSGGTGGGVVNEQFF.

This clonotype is medium-sized in the sample. CDR3 amino acids: CASSLVGRGRADTQYF. Written as DNA, the CDR3 is TGTGCCAGCAGCTTAGTGGGCAGGGGGCGCGCAGATACGCAGTATTTT. The V gene is TRBV7-8, the J gene TRBJ2-3, with 8 bases lining up with TRBD1. The CDR3 is 16 amino acids. Germline CDR1 and CDR2: SGHVS and FQNEAQ. Trimming cost V 1 base and J 4 bases; bases outside gene matches: 7.

By proportion, this clonotype is medium-sized. J is TRBJ2-7 and V is TRBV18; D may be TRBD2 (5 bases). This CDR3 contains 14 residues. Germline CDR1 is KGHSH and CDR2 is LQKENI. V lost 6 bases to trimming and J lost 0 bases, with 12 bases between them. CDR3: CASSTDFTSYEQYF. The DNA of the CDR3 is TGTGCCAGCTCCACGGACTTTACCTCCTACGAGCAGTACTTC. The full variable domain, with the rest looked up from reference TRBV18 and TRBJ2-7, is NAGVMQNPRHLVRRRGQEARLRCSPMKGHSHVYWYRQLPEEGLKFMVYLQKENIIDESGMPKERFSAEFPKEGPSILRIQQVVRGDSAAYFCASSTDFTSYEQYFGPGTRLTVT.

This clonotype was counted at least ten times. The V call is TRBV19, the J call TRBJ2-5; D is uncertain. Between the trimmed V and J ends, which lost 3 bases and 2 bases, there was a span of 7 bases. Germline values: CDR1 LNHDA, CDR2 SQIVND (reference sequence). The CDR3 spans 13 residues. The CDR3 DNA sequence: TGTGCCAGTAGTATGAGAATACAAGAGACCCAGTACTTC. Protein sequence: CASSMRIQETQYF.

This clonotype was seen at least ten times. In DNA form, the CDR3 reads TGTGCCATTCCCCTCGGGGGCAATCAGCCCCAGCATTTT. It yields the protein CAIPLGGNQPQHF. V gene TRBV7-2 combines with J gene TRBJ1-5, with D unresolved. Per the germline V gene, CDR1 is SGHTA and CDR2 is FQGNSA. The V end was cut by 10 bases, the J end by 2 bases, with 12 bases between. CDR3 length equals 13 residues.